The 26 T cell receptor beta chains below were found in one sample sequenced in a study of blood T cell repertoires in COVID-19. The protocol was immunoSEQ multiplex PCR, while the TCRdb copy is restricted to in-frame clones and leaves out a portion. The sample includes more than 150,000 clones, 80% to 90% of them seen just once. The sequenced material came from peripheral blood. These receptors were collected from a woman over 75 with COVID-19, enrolled during active disease.

The CDR3 DNA is TGTGCCAGCAGTAAGATAGGGGGGAACACTGAAGCTTTCTTT. Protein sequence: CASSKIGGNTEAFF. The V call is TRBV27, the J call TRBJ1-1, with D possibly TRBD1 on 6 matching bases. Germline lookup yields CDR1 MNHEY and CDR2 SMNVEV (reference sequence). V was shortened by 5 bases and J by 1 base, with 11 bases between the two germline ends. CDR3 length: 14 residues.

The rearrangement joins TRBV28 to TRBJ1-1; TRBD1 aligns across 8 bases. Unmatched junction bases numbered 7, after V lost 2 bases and J lost 5 bases. Germline V gene lookup returns CDR1 MDHEN and CDR2 SYDVKM. The CDR3 is made up of 15 amino acids. This chain's CDR3 is CASSLGAGGMTEAFF. Here the CDR3 DNA reads TGTGCCAGCAGTTTAGGCGCAGGGGGCATGACTGAAGCTTTCTTT. Drawing the rest from reference TRBV28 and TRBJ1-1, the complete variable domain is DVKVTQSSRYLVKRTGEKVFLECVQDMDHENMFWYRQDPGLGLRLIYFSYDVKMKEKGDIPEGYSVSREKKERFSLILESASTNQTSMYLCASSLGAGGMTEAFFGQGTRLTVV.

This clone was observed once. One junction end disagrees with the germline gene, perhaps due to a read error. This rearrangement joins TRBV3-1 (or the pseudogene TRBV3-2) to TRBJ1-4; D perhaps matches TRBD1 (6 bases). Germline loops: CDR1 LGHDT, CDR2 YNNKEL (reference sequence). CDR3 length: 17 residues. The DNA of the CDR3 is TGTGCCAGCAGTCAAGATCACGGGGGGGCTTCTAATGAAAAACTGTTTTTT. It encodes CASSQDHGGASNEKLFF.

The chain links TRBV19 to TRBJ2-5; 10 bases fit TRBD2. Germline V gives CDR1 LNHDA, CDR2 SQIVND (reference sequence). After removal of 7 bases from V and 4 bases from J, the junction contained 6 bases not matched to a gene. CDR3 size: 14 residues. CDR3 nucleotides: TGTGCCAGTACCGAAACTAGCGGGGCAGAGACCCAGTACTTC. As protein: CASTETSGAETQYF.

The rearrangement uses TRBV5-4 and TRBJ2-7; 8 bases map to TRBD1. V was pared by 2 bases and J by 3 bases, with 7 bases of the junction left unmatched. The CDR3 is 15 amino acids. CDR1 and CDR2 (germline): SGHNT, YYREEE (reference sequence). CDR3 sequence: CASSFGQGIVYEQYF. The CDR3 bases are TGTGCCAGCAGCTTCGGACAGGGAATCGTCTACGAGCAGTACTTC.

The rearrangement uses TRBV5-4 and TRBJ2-6, with D unclear. Germline V CDR1 and CDR2: SGHNT, YYREEE (reference sequence). This CDR3 is 18 amino acids long. V shed 3 bases and J shed 0 bases, with 16 bases lying between them. CDR3 nucleotides: TGTGCCAGCAGCTCGGTGATGGGCAGATCCTCTGGGGCCAACGTCCTGACTTTC. It translates to CASSSVMGRSSGANVLTF.

The chain has TRBV6-4 and TRBJ1-2; 7 bases agree with TRBD1. The CDR3 covers 14 residues. V lost 11 bases and J lost 0; bases outside the gene matches: 9. Germline V gives CDR1 MRHNA, CDR2 SNTAGT. CDR3 nucleotide sequence: TGTGCCGGGGGACAGCTTTACCCTAACTATGGCTACACCTTC. Its protein product is CAGGQLYPNYGYTF.

Remarks on this clone: This may stem from a read error, because a much larger clone lies one nucleotide away. This specimen includes other DNA sequences encoding the same CDR3. The rearrangement joins TRBV6-2 or TRBV6-3 to TRBJ2-7; TRBD1 agrees at 11 bases. Germline V CDR1 and CDR2: MNHEY, SVGEGT. CDR3 length: 15 amino acids. V gave up 3 bases and J gave up 3 bases; unmatched junction bases: 4. The CDR3 here is CASSYSGTGGYEQYF. The CDR3 DNA reads TGTGCCAGCAGTTATTCCGGGACAGGGGGCTACGAGCAGTACTTC.

The chain links TRBV5-5 to TRBJ1-5; TRBD1 agrees at 9 bases. The germline CDR1 and CDR2 sequences are SGHKS and YYEKEE (reference sequence). J gave up 1 base and V 4 bases, and 3 bases lay outside the gene matches. The CDR3 totals 15 residues. CDR3 region: CASSPGQGSNQPQHF. DNA for the CDR3: TGTGCCAGCAGCCCGGGACAGGGAAGCAATCAGCCCCAGCATTTT.

The CDR3 sequence is CASSPPLLPGTQYF. The CDR3 DNA reads TGTGCCAGCTCACCACCGCTGCTACCCGGGACCCAGTACTTC. This chain joins TRBV18 and TRBJ2-5; the D is unclear. Trimming left V 0 bases short and J 7 bases short, with 12 bases between. The CDR3 loop spans 14 amino acids. Germline V gene lookup returns CDR1 KGHSH and CDR2 LQKENI.

This chain uses TRBV23-1 with TRBJ2-7; 7 bases fit TRBD1. TRBV23-1 counts as an open reading frame of uncertain function. This CDR3 region has 17 residues. Unmatched junction bases numbered 12, after V lost 4 bases and J lost 0 bases. The CDR3 is CASSLGTAYNGSYEQYF. CDR3 nucleotides: TGCGCCAGCAGTCTAGGGACAGCCTACAATGGCTCCTACGAGCAGTACTTC.

V usage is TRBV27 and J usage is TRBJ1-6, with D unclear. The germline gives CDR1 MNHEY, CDR2 SMNVEV (reference sequence). Trimming left V 3 bases short and J 9 bases short, with 12 bases between. The CDR3 totals 14 residues. The DNA of the CDR3 is TGTGCCAGCAGTTTTAACCAAGCCGGTTCACCCCTCCACTTT. Its translation: CASSFNQAGSPLHF.

J is TRBJ2-1 and V is TRBV6-6; 7 bases fit TRBD1. The germline V gene has CDR1 MNHNY and CDR2 SVGAGI (reference sequence). The CDR3 totals 14 residues. The ends lost 6 bases at V and 4 bases at J; junction bases unmatched: 6. The CDR3 loop reads CASRLGQVYNEQFF. The CDR3 DNA sequence: TGTGCCAGCAGATTAGGACAGGTTTACAATGAGCAGTTCTTC.

Of note for this clone: This sample includes further DNA sequences coding for the same CDR3. The rearrangement uses TRBV24-1 and TRBJ1-2; TRBD1 might be the D (5 bases). Germline V CDR1 and CDR2: KGHDR, SFDVKD. Trimming left V 2 bases short and J 6 bases short, with 6 bases between. The CDR3 totals 12 residues. In nucleotides, the CDR3 is TGTGCCACCAGTGATTGGGGGGATGGCTACACCTTC. This encodes CATSDWGDGYTF.

There are a few counts of this clone. This chain links TRBV27 with TRBJ2-7; TRBD2 is a possible D gene (6 bases). Germline V lookup: CDR1 MNHEY, CDR2 SMNVEV (reference sequence). CDR3 length: 15 residues. V was pared by 0 bases and J by 2 bases, with 11 bases between. The CDR3 loop is CASSLSAGTTYEQYF. In nucleotides, the CDR3 is TGTGCCAGCAGTTTATCAGCGGGTACAACCTACGAGCAGTACTTC.

The chain recombines TRBV7-9 with TRBJ2-7, with 7 positions matching TRBD2. The CDR3 covers 14 residues. The V segment lost 1 base and the J segment 4 bases; nucleotides outside the gene matches: 4. CDR1 is SEHNR and CDR2 is FQNEAQ in the germline V gene (reference sequence). CDR3 amino acids: CASSLVKGGYEQYF. The CDR3 DNA is TGTGCCAGCAGCTTAGTAAAGGGAGGGTACGAGCAGTACTTC.

The gene calls are TRBV18 and TRBJ1-2, with TRBD1 matching 11 bases. The germline V gene has CDR1 KGHSH and CDR2 LQKENI. The CDR3 runs to 13 residues. The V and J ends lost 3 bases and 7 bases, in that order; junction bases with no gene match: 1. CDR3 sequence: CASSPGTGGGYTF. The CDR3 bases are TGTGCCAGCTCACCCGGGACAGGGGGTGGCTACACCTTC.

For this clone: The conserved final phenylalanine or tryptophan is absent from the CDR3, which likely points to a read error. The DNA is left out, because the CDR3 cannot be placed on it with certainty; the CDR3 is given as TCRdb lists it. This chain joins TRBV18 and TRBJ1-3; the table gives TRBD1 as D, unverified against the DNA. The CDR3 region is 12 residues in length, termini included. From germline, CDR1 is KGHSH and CDR2 LQKENI. The CDR3 protein is CASSPQSQGAKV.

The chain recombines TRBV25-1 with TRBJ2-2, with D perhaps TRBD1 (6 bases). The V end lost 6 bases, the J end lost 0 bases, and 8 bases lay between the germline ends. This CDR3 spans 14 amino acids. Germline V gives CDR1 MGHDK, CDR2 SYGVNS. The CDR3 loop reads CASRGAPNTGELFF. DNA for the CDR3: TGTGCCAGCAGGGGGGCTCCGAACACCGGGGAGCTGTTTTTT. The full variable domain, in which reference TRBV25-1 and TRBJ2-2 provide the parts outside the CDR3, is EADIYQTPRYLVIGTGKKITLECSQTMGHDKMYWYQQDPGMELHLIHYSYGVNSTEKGDLSSESTVSRIRTEHFPLTLESARPSHTSQYLCASRGAPNTGELFFGEGSRLTVL.

The V gene is TRBV10-3, the J gene TRBJ1-4, with a weak D call TRBD1 (6 bases). CDR3 length: 14 residues. Germline V gives CDR1 ENHRY, CDR2 SYGVKD. Trimming pared 1 base from V and 6 bases from J, leaving 9 bases between. DNA for the CDR3: TGTGCCATCAGTGAGTGGAGGACAGATGAAAAACTGTTTTTT. Its translation is CAISEWRTDEKLFF.

V usage is TRBV7-8 and J usage is TRBJ1-1, with 8 bases lining up with TRBD1. The CDR3 covers 15 residues. CDR1 is SGHVS and CDR2 is FQNEAQ in the germline V gene. After removal of 5 bases from V and 1 base from J, the junction contained 6 bases not matched to a gene. This CDR3 reads CASSTHRGRNTEAFF. CDR3 nucleotide sequence: TGTGCCAGCAGCACCCACAGGGGGAGGAACACTGAAGCTTTCTTT.

The chain carries TRBV11-3 and TRBJ1-1; 10 nucleotides line up with TRBD1. The germline gives CDR1 SGHNT, CDR2 YENEEA. There are 14 residues in the CDR3. V gave up 6 bases and J gave up 5 bases; unmatched junction bases: 6. Here the CDR3 DNA reads TGTGCCAGCAGATTCCGGGACAGGGGAACTGAAGCTTTCTTT. It specifies CASRFRDRGTEAFF.

The chain employs TRBV28 and TRBJ2-1; a possible D gene is TRBD2 (6 bases). The CDR3 has 13 amino acids. Per germline, CDR1 MDHEN and CDR2 SYDVKM. V was shortened by 6 bases and J by 3 bases, with 9 bases between the two germline ends. The CDR3 loop is CASSRTNYNEQFF. Here the CDR3 DNA reads TGTGCCAGCAGCAGGACTAACTACAATGAGCAGTTCTTC.

This chain uses TRBV2 with TRBJ2-3; TRBD2 aligns across 13 bases. This CDR3 spans 19 amino acids. Germline trimming cut 6 bases from V and 1 base from J; bases unmatched to any gene: 13. Germline lookup yields CDR1 SNHLY and CDR2 FYNNEI. The CDR3 DNA sequence: TGTGCCAGCAGACTAGCGGGAGGGGCCGACTGGGAAGGCACAGATACGCAGTATTTT. Encoded protein: CASRLAGGADWEGTDTQYF.

The rearrangement links TRBV27 to TRBJ2-7; the match to TRBD1 covers 9 bases. Trimming at V came to 8 bases and at J to 3 bases, leaving 8 bases not matched to a gene. This CDR3 contains 14 residues. The germline V gene has CDR1 MNHEY and CDR2 SMNVEV (reference sequence). CDR3 residues: CASGWTGANYEQYF. The DNA for the CDR3 is TGTGCCAGCGGCTGGACAGGGGCTAACTACGAGCAGTACTTC.

The genes are TRBV27 and TRBJ1-4; tentatively, D is TRBD1 (6 bases). V lost 8 bases, J lost 8 bases, and 18 bases lay in between. CDR3 length equals 14 residues. Germline CDR1 MNHEY, CDR2 SMNVEV (reference sequence). CDR3 sequence reads: CASGIRGNQEKLFF. CDR3 in DNA: TGTGCCAGCGGAATCAGGGGAAATCAGGAAAAACTGTTTTTT.